A selection of T cell receptor beta chains follows, all from one sample in a study of cytomegalovirus exposure and HLA in healthy donors. TCRdb's table, derived via immunoSEQ multiplex PCR, lists solely in-frame clones and lacks some. The sample records roughly 130,000 clones, approximately 80% being singletons. The sample was PBMCs. These receptors originate from a woman between 40 and 55 years old in good health and CMV-seronegative. The CDR3 runs from the conserved cysteine through the conserved F or W. The D gene is left open where the match is weak. Size tells how often a clone was seen (once, few, many) or the class of an expanded clone, and some rows leave it out.

D gene,J gene,V gene,clone size,CDR3 DNA,CDR3 protein
NA,TRBJ2-5,TRBV4-1,NA,TGCGCCAGCAGCCAAGAGGTGGGAACTCGGGGTCCCCAGTACTTC,CASSQEVGTRGPQYF
NA,TRBJ2-7,TRBV27,few,TGTGCCAGCAGTCCATCCGGGACACGGGCTGTAACCTACGAGCAGTACTTC,CASSPSGTRAVTYEQYF
NA,TRBJ2-7,TRBV28,NA,TGTGCCAGCAGTCTACGGGACACCTACCCCTACGAGCAGTACTTC,CASSLRDTYPYEQYF
TRBD1,TRBJ1-2,TRBV28,NA,TGTGCCAGCAGTCCTTACCTGGACAGGTCCTCTGTTGGCTATGGCTACACCTTC,CASSPYLDRSSVGYGYTF
NA,TRBJ2-7,TRBV4-2,few,TGTGCCAGCAGCCTGGAGAGGGAGGACTACGAGCAGTACTTC,CASSLEREDYEQYF
NA,TRBJ2-7,TRBV11-2,NA,TGTGCCAGCAGTTCCCACGCGGGGCAGGGTACTGCTAACGAGCAGTACTTC,CASSSHAGQGTANEQYF
NA,TRBJ2-2,TRBV30,NA,TGTGCCTGTCATGGGGACACGGCGAACACCGGGGAGCTGTTTTTT,CACHGDTANTGELFF
TRBD2,TRBJ2-7,TRBV28,NA,TGTGCCAGCAGTTTACAGGGAGCGGGAGAGGACGAGCAGTACTTC,CASSLQGAGEDEQYF
TRBD2,TRBJ2-7,TRBV5-1,NA,TGCGCCAGCAGCTTGGCACTAGCGGGAGGCGTGTACGAGCAGTACTTC,CASSLALAGGVYEQYF
TRBD1,TRBJ2-5,TRBV5-4,few,TGTGCCAGCAGACGCGACAGGGGATCCCAAGAGACCCAGTACTTC,CASRRDRGSQETQYF
NA,TRBJ1-2,TRBV12-1,NA,TGTGCCAGCAGCCGACCTGGGAGGGACACAAATAACTATGGCTACACCTTC,CASSRPGRDTNNYGYTF
NA,TRBJ2-1,TRBV30,NA,TGTGCCTGGAGTAGGGACTCAACATTCAATGAGCAGTTCTTC,CAWSRDSTFNEQFF
NA,TRBJ2-6,TRBV7-8,few,TGTGCCAGCAGCTCCCTGGCTGGGGCCAACGGCCTGACTTTC,CASSSLAGANGLTF
NA,TRBJ2-4,TRBV7-3,NA,TGTGCCAGCAGCTCAGGGTGGCAAAACAGTCAGTACTTC,CASSSGWQNSQYF
TRBD1,TRBJ1-2,TRBV5-4,NA,TGTGCCAGCAGCTTAGGGGGCTTCGCAGGGGACTATGGCTACACCTTC,CASSLGGFAGDYGYTF
TRBD1,TRBJ1-1,TRBV29-1,NA,TGCAGCGTGGACTCCGGGACAGGACATCCTGAAGCTTTCTTT,CSVDSGTGHPEAFF
NA,TRBJ2-5,TRBV5-5,few,TGTGCCAGCAGCTCCACAGGGATCCAAGAGACCCAGTACTTC,CASSSTGIQETQYF
NA,TRBJ1-2,TRBV11-2,NA,TGTGCCAGCAGCTTAGGGCACGACCCGACGAGGGGCTACACCTTC,CASSLGHDPTRGYTF
TRBD2,TRBJ2-2,TRBV27,NA,TGTGCCAGCTATAGACTAGCGGGGAACACCGGGGAGCTGTTTTTT,CASYRLAGNTGELFF
NA,TRBJ1-1,TRBV6-5,NA,TGTGCCAGCAAAGAGGGTGCTGAAGCTTTCTTT,CASKEGAEAFF
TRBD2,TRBJ2-1,TRBV10-2,few,TGCGCCACCTCCCAAGGACTAGTGGATGAGCAGTTCTTC,CATSQGLVDEQFF
NA,TRBJ2-1,TRBV7-9,NA,TGTTCCAGCAGCTCCCCCGGGACTCACTACAATGAGCAGTTCTTC,CSSSSPGTHYNEQFF
TRBD1,TRBJ1-2,TRBV5-1,NA,TGCGCCAGCAGCCGATCCGGGACAGGGGGTCTCGGCTATGGCTACACCTTC,CASSRSGTGGLGYGYTF
TRBD1,TRBJ1-1,TRBV28,NA,TGTGCCACCGACAGGGTCCTTGAAGCTTTCTTT,CATDRVLEAFF
TRBD1,TRBJ1-2,TRBV28,NA,TGTGCCAGCAGTATACGCCCGGAACAGGGGGCTTTGCTCTATGGCTACACCTTC,CASSIRPEQGALLYGYTF
NA,TRBJ2-5,TRBV2,once,TGTGCCAGCCACGAGGGAAGAGAGACCCAGTACTTC,CASHEGRETQYF
TRBD2,TRBJ2-6,TRBV5-4,once,TGTGCCAGCAGCTCGGGGGGTCCATCCGGGGCCAACGTCCTGACTTTC,CASSSGGPSGANVLTF
TRBD1,TRBJ1-2,TRBV6-1,NA,TGTGCCAGCAGTTCCATCCTTGGGACAGGCAGCAACACCTTC,CASSSILGTGSNTF
TRBD1,TRBJ1-1,TRBV11-2,NA,TGTGCCAGCAGCCGAGCCGGGACAGGGGGCCAGTGGGACACTGAAGCTTTCTTT,CASSRAGTGGQWDTEAFF
NA,TRBJ2-7,TRBV6-6,NA,TGTGCCAGCCAGGACAAGTCCTACGAGCAGTACTTC,CASQDKSYEQYF
NA,TRBJ2-5,TRBV5-1,NA,TGCGCCAGCAGCCCGGGCCCCCGGGACAAACAAGAGACCCAGTACTTC,CASSPGPRDKQETQYF
TRBD1,TRBJ1-1,TRBV27,once,TGTGCCAGCAGTCCGAGGGACAGGGGCTTTGCTGAAGCTTTCTTT,CASSPRDRGFAEAFF
NA,TRBJ2-2,TRBV5-8,few,TGTGCCAGCAGCCCAAGCAACACCGGGGAGCTGTTTTTT,CASSPSNTGELFF
TRBD1,TRBJ1-1,TRBV5-1,NA,TGCGCCAGCAGCTCGGAGGGACAGCGAAACACTGAAGCTTTCTTT,CASSSEGQRNTEAFF
TRBD2,TRBJ2-5,TRBV9,NA,TGTGCCAGCAGCGCCGGGACTAGCGGTCCCCAGTACTTC,CASSAGTSGPQYF
NA,TRBJ2-7,TRBV27,NA,TGTGCCAGCAGTTCTGGGACTTATAACTACGAGCAGTACTTC,CASSSGTYNYEQYF
NA,TRBJ1-1,TRBV5-1,NA,TGCGCCAGCAGCTTGGATGGGGCCTACACTGAAGCTTTCTTT,CASSLDGAYTEAFF
TRBD2,TRBJ2-7,TRBV11-2,NA,TGTGCCAGCAGCTTATCTACGGGAGGGCAATCCTCCTACGAGCAGTACTTC,CASSLSTGGQSSYEQYF
TRBD1,TRBJ1-5,TRBV2,NA,TGTGCCAGCACCGGTGGGACAGGGGGCATCAATCAGCCCCAGCATTTT,CASTGGTGGINQPQHF
TRBD1,TRBJ1-1,TRBV27,NA,TGTGCCAGCAGTGCAAGCCCTTTACAGGGGGGGAACACTGAAGCTTTCTTT,CASSASPLQGGNTEAFF
TRBD2,TRBJ2-3,TRBV28,NA,TGTGCCAGCTCCTCTCGGGGGGGGCACACAGATACGCAGTATTTT,CASSSRGGHTDTQYF
NA,TRBJ1-1,TRBV28,NA,TGTGCCAGCAGTTTGTACGGGAACACTGAAGCTTTCTTT,CASSLYGNTEAFF
NA,TRBJ1-1,TRBV5-1,NA,TGCGCCAGCAGCTTGGTCCTCGGGGATACTGAAGCTTTCTTT,CASSLVLGDTEAFF
TRBD2,TRBJ2-2,TRBV5-1,NA,TGCGCCAGCAGCCAGCGGGGGGCGAACACCGGGGAGCTGTTTTTT,CASSQRGANTGELFF
NA,TRBJ1-4,TRBV28,NA,TGTGCCAGCAGTTTAACGGGAATGGGTGAAAAACTGTTTTTT,CASSLTGMGEKLFF
TRBD1,TRBJ1-4,TRBV19,once,TGTGCCAGTAGTTCAACAGGGGAAGCTGAAAAACTGTTTTTT,CASSSTGEAEKLFF
NA,TRBJ2-7,TRBV6-1,NA,TGTGCCAGCAGTGAAGCGGGGGGGCGCTACGAGCAGTACTTC,CASSEAGGRYEQYF
NA,TRBJ2-1,TRBV10-3,NA,TGTGCCAGCACATTCGACCGACAGAATGAGCAGTTCTTC,CASTFDRQNEQFF
NA,TRBJ1-2,TRBV5-4,NA,TGTGCCAGCAGCTTGGGGGCGGGGTCGGACGGGCCAGCTAACTATGGCTACACCTTC,CASSLGAGSDGPANYGYTF
TRBD1,TRBJ1-1,TRBV2,NA,TGTGCCAGCCCCCGGACAGGGACCCCTGAAGCTTTCTTT,CASPRTGTPEAFF
TRBD2,TRBJ2-3,TRBV5-1,NA,TGCGCCAGCAGCTTGGCGGGACTAGCGGGGGTCATAGATACGCAGTATTTT,CASSLAGLAGVIDTQYF